The following is a T cell receptor (beta chain) sequence with its context. In the authors' workflow: Counts of nucleated cells, estimated from reference gene primer amplification, were obtained. Method: immunoSEQ multiplex PCR; TCRdb's copy keeps in-frame clones and lacks some. V and J calls and clone size come straight from that table; D and trimming were deduced from the DNA. The sample includes approximately 85,000 clones, around 91% of them seen just once. The CDR3 spans 15 residues. V lost 3 bases to trimming and J lost 2 bases, with 12 bases between them. Germline V gene data show CDR1 as LNHDA and CDR2 as SQIVND (reference sequence). The sample comes from a study of blood T cell repertoires in COVID-19.

Sequenced sample: peripheral blood. V is TRBV19 and J is TRBJ2-3; possible D gene TRBD2, 6 bases. The receptor was derived from a woman over 75 with active or convalescent COVID-19. The CDR3 spells CASSMDSGYTDTQYF. CDR3 in DNA: TGTGCCAGTAGTATGGATAGCGGATACACAGATACGCAGTATTTT.